Below, 7 T cell receptor beta chains from the same sample are listed, as sequenced in a study of blood T cell repertoires in COVID-19. Profiling relied on immunoSEQ multiplex PCR, and the TCRdb table lists in-frame clones only, not all of them. The table has roughly 170,000 clones, 82% seen once. Sequencing was carried out using PBMCs or T cells enriched from blood (not recorded which). Receptor source: a man in his sixties who had recovered from COVID-19.

The rearrangement joins TRBV30 to TRBJ1-5, with no clear D. The CDR3 runs to 14 residues. V shed 0 bases and J shed 2 bases, with 8 bases lying between them. CDR1 is GTSNPN, CDR2 SVGIG, per germline (reference sequence). Here the CDR3 DNA reads TGTGCCTGGAGTGTAGTCCAGGGCAATCAGCCCCAGCATTTT. The encoded protein is CAWSVVQGNQPQHF. Variable domain in full (rest from reference TRBV30 and TRBJ1-5): SQTIHQWPATLVQPVGSPLSLECTVEGTSNPNLYWYRQAAGRGLQLLFYSVGIGQISSEVPQNLSASRPQDRQFILSSKKLLLSDSGFYLCAWSVVQGNQPQHFGDGTRLSIL.

The V gene is TRBV5-4, the J gene TRBJ2-2, with a tentative D call TRBD1 (5 bases). In germline, CDR1 is SGHNT, CDR2 YYREEE (reference sequence). This CDR3 has 15 amino acids. V was clipped by 7 bases and J by 4 bases, with 17 bases between them. Here the CDR3 DNA reads TGTGCCAGCGGGTCTCCGGACACAATCACCGGGGAGCTGTTTTTT. It specifies CASGSPDTITGELFF.

This clone was seen just once. The genes are TRBV19 and TRBJ2-2; tentatively, D is TRBD2 (6 bases). From germline, CDR1 is LNHDA and CDR2 SQIVND (reference sequence). The V gene lost 6 bases and the J gene lost 6 bases, with 14 bases spanning the gap. The CDR3 is 14 residues long. The chain's CDR3 is CASSLTSLSGELFF. CDR3 DNA: TGTGCCAGTAGCCTGACTAGTTTGTCCGGGGAGCTGTTTTTT.

The chain combines TRBV28 with TRBJ2-2, with 7 bases fitting TRBD1. The length of the CDR3 is 15 residues. V trimming: 3 bases; J trimming: 6 bases; junction bases outside the gene matches: 7. Per the germline V gene, CDR1 is MDHEN and CDR2 is SYDVKM. CDR3 bases: TGTGCCAGCAGTTTGGGTACAGGGGTTCCCGGGGAGCTGTTTTTT. Protein product: CASSLGTGVPGELFF. The full variable domain, in which reference TRBV28 and TRBJ2-2 provide the parts outside the CDR3, is DVKVTQSSRYLVKRTGEKVFLECVQDMDHENMFWYRQDPGLGLRLIYFSYDVKMKEKGDIPEGYSVSREKKERFSLILESASTNQTSMYLCASSLGTGVPGELFFGEGSRLTVL.

This clone was counted once. The V gene is TRBV7-9, the J gene TRBJ1-1; tentatively, D is TRBD1 (5 bases). V shed 4 bases and J shed 1 base, with 16 bases lying between them. The CDR3 runs 16 residues. Germline lookup yields CDR1 SEHNR and CDR2 FQNEAQ (reference sequence). CDR3 in DNA: TGTGCCAGCAGCTCTGCATCAGGACAACGGAACACTGAAGCTTTCTTT. Translating it yields CASSSASGQRNTEAFF. The full variable domain, with the rest looked up from reference TRBV7-9 and TRBJ1-1, is DTGVSQNPRHKITKRGQNVTFRCDPISEHNRLYWYRQTLGQGPEFLTYFQNEAQLEKSRLLSDRFSAERPKGSFSTLEIQRTEQGDSAMYLCASSSASGQRNTEAFFGQGTRLTVV.

The gene calls are TRBV5-4 and TRBJ1-6, with TRBD1 matching over 10 bases. The germline V gene has CDR1 SGHNT and CDR2 YYREEE (reference sequence). The CDR3 loop spans 17 amino acids. V lost 0 bases, J lost 7 bases, and 7 bases stayed unmatched. The CDR3 DNA follows: TGTGCCAGCAGCTTGGGGGGCCCGGGACAGGGGAATTCACCCCTCCACTTT. Its protein is CASSLGGPGQGNSPLHF.

The V call is TRBV6-1, the J call TRBJ2-6; D is uncertain. Germline V gene sequence: CDR1 MNHNS, CDR2 SASEGT. The CDR3 is made up of 16 amino acids. V lost 2 bases and J lost 3, with 11 bases in between. The DNA of the CDR3 is TGTGCCAGCAGTGAATTAAACGGAGATGGGGCCAACGTCCTGACTTTC. Translating it yields CASSELNGDGANVLTF.